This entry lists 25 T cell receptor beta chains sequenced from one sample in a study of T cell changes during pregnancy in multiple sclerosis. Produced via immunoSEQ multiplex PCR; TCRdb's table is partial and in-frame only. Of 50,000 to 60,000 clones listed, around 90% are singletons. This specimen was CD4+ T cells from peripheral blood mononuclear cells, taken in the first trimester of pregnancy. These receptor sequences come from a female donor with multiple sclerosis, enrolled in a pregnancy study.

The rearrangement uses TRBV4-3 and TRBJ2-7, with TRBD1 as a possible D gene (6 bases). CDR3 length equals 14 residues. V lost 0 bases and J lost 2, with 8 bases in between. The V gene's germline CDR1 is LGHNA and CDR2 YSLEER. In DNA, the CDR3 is TGCGCCAGCAGCCAAGACAGGGGACCCTACGAGCAGTACTTC. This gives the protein CASSQDRGPYEQYF.

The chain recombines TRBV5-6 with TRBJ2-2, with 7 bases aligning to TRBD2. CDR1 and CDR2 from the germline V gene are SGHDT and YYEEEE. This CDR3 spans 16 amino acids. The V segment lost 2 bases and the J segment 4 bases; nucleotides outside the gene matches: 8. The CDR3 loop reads CASSLTGGPGTGELFF. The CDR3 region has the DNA TGTGCCAGCAGCTTAACGGGGGGACCTGGCACCGGGGAGCTGTTTTTT.

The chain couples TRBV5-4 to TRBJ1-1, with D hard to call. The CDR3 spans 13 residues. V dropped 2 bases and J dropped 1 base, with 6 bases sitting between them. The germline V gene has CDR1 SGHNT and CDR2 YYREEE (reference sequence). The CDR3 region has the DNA TGTGCCAGCAGCTTTTCCGGGAACACTGAAGCTTTCTTT. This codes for CASSFSGNTEAFF.

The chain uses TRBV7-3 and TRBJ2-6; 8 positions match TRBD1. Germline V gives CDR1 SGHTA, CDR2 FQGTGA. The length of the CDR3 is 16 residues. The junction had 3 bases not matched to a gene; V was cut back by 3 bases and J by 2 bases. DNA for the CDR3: TGTGCCAGCAGCTTGGTACAGGGGGCTGGGGCCAACGTCCTGACTTTC. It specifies CASSLVQGAGANVLTF.

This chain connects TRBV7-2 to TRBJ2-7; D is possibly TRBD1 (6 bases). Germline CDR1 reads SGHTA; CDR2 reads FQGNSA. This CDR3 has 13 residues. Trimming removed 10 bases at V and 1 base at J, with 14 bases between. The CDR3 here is CATRRTVSYEQYF. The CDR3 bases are TGTGCCACCCGGAGGACAGTTTCCTACGAGCAGTACTTC.

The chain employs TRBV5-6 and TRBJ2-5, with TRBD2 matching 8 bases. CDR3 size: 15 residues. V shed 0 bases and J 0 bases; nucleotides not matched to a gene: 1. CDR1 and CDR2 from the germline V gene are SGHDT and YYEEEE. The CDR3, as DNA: TGTGCCAGCAGCTTGGGCGGGGGGTACCAAGAGACCCAGTACTTC. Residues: CASSLGGGYQETQYF.

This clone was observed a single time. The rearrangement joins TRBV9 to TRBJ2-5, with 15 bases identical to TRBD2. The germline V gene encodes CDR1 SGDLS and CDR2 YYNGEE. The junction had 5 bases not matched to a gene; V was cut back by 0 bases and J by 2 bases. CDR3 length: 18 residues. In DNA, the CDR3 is TGTGCCAGCAGCGTAGATGGACTAGCGGGGGGGCCGCAAGAGACCCAGTACTTC. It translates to CASSVDGLAGGPQETQYF.

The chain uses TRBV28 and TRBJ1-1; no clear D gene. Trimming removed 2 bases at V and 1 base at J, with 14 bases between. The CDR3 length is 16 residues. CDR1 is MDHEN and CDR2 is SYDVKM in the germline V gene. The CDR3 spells CASSLAGRVGNTEAFF. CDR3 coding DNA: TGTGCCAGCAGTTTAGCGGGGAGAGTGGGGAACACTGAAGCTTTCTTT.

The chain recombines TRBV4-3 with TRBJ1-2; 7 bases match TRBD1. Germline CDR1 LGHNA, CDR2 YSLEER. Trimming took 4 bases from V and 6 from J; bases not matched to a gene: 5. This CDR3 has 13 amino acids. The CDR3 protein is CASSRTGENGYTF. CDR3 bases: TGCGCCAGCAGCCGGACAGGCGAGAATGGCTACACCTTC.

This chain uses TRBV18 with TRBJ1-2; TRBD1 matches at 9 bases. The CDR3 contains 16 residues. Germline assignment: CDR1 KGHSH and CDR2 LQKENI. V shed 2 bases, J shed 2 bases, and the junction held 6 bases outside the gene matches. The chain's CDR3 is CASSPGTGNSNYGYTF. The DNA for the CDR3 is TGTGCCAGCTCACCAGGGACAGGGAATAGCAACTATGGCTACACCTTC. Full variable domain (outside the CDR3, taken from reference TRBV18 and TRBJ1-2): NAGVMQNPRHLVRRRGQEARLRCSPMKGHSHVYWYRQLPEEGLKFMVYLQKENIIDESGMPKERFSAEFPKEGPSILRIQQVVRGDSAAYFCASSPGTGNSNYGYTFGSGTRLTVV.

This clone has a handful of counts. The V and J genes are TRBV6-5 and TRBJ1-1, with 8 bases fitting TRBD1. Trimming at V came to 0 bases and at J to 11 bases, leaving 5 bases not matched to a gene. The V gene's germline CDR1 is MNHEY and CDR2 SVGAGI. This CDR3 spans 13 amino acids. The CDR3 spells CASSYSTGQGAFF. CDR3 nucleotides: TGTGCCAGCAGTTACTCGACCGGACAGGGCGCTTTCTTT.

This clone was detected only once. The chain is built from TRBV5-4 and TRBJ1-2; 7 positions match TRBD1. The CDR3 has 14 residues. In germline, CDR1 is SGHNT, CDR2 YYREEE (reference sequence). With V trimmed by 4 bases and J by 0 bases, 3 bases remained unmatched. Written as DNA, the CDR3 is TGTGCCAGCAGCCCGGGACAGACTAACTATGGCTACACCTTC. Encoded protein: CASSPGQTNYGYTF.

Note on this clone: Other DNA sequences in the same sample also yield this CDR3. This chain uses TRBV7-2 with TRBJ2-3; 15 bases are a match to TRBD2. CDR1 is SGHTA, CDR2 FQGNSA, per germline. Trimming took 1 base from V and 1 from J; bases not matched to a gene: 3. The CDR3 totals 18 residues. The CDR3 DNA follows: TGTGCCAGCAGCTTAGGGACTAGCGGGGGGGCGCGCACAGATACGCAGTATTTT. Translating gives CASSLGTSGGARTDTQYF.

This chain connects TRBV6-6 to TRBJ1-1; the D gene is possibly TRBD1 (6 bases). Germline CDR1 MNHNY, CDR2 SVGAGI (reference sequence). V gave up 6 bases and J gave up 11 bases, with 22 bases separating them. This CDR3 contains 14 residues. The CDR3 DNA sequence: TGTGCCAGCAGCAAAGAGGGGGGAGGGCCTGGGGCTTTCTTT. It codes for CASSKEGGGPGAFF.

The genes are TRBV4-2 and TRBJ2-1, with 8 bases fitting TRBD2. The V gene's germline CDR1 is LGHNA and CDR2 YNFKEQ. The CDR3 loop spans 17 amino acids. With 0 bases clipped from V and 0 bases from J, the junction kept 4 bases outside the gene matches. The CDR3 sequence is CASSQDPSGGSYNEQFF. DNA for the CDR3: TGTGCCAGCAGCCAAGATCCCAGCGGGGGCTCCTACAATGAGCAGTTCTTC.

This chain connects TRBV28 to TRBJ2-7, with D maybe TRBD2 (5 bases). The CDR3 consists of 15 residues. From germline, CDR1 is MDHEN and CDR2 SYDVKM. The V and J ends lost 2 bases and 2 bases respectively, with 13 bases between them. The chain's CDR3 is CASSLLGSEAYEQYF. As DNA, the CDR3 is TGTGCCAGCAGTTTACTAGGTTCGGAGGCCTACGAGCAGTACTTC.

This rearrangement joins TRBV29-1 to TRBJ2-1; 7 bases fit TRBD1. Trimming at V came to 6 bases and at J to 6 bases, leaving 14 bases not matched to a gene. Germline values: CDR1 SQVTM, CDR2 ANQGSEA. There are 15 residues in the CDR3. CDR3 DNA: TGCAGCGTGGAACTAGGACAGGTTATGGGCAATGAGCAGTTCTTC. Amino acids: CSVELGQVMGNEQFF.

The CDR3 bases are TGTGCCAGCAGCTACTGGGGCAGCGCTAGCACAGATACGCAGTATTTT. Its translation: CASSYWGSASTDTQYF. The J gene is TRBJ2-3, the V gene TRBV7-9, with a tentative D call TRBD1 (5 bases). V gave up 4 bases and J gave up 0 bases, with 14 bases separating them. Germline V lookup: CDR1 SEHNR, CDR2 FQNEAQ (reference sequence). The CDR3 loop spans 16 amino acids.

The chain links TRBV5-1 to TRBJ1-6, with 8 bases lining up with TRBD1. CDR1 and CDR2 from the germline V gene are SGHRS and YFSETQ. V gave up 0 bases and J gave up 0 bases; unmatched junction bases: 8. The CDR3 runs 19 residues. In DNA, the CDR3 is TGCGCCAGCAGCTTGGGCAGGGGGCCTGATAGCTCCTATAATTCACCCCTCCACTTT. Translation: CASSLGRGPDSSYNSPLHF.

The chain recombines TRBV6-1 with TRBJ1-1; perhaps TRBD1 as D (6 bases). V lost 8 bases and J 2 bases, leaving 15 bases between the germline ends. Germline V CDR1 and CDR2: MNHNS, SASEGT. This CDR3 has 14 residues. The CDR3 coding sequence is TGTGCCAGCTTACCGCGGGGGGCAAACACTGAAGCTTTCTTT. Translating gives CASLPRGANTEAFF.

CDR3 region: CASSHSGVVSPLHF. The CDR3 DNA reads TGTGCCAGCAGCCACTCAGGGGTTGTTTCACCCCTCCACTTT. The chain employs TRBV14 and TRBJ1-6, with a possible D match to TRBD1 (6 bases). The CDR3 length is 14 residues. Per germline, CDR1 SGHDN and CDR2 FVKESK. V gave up 3 bases and J gave up 9 bases, with 12 bases separating them.

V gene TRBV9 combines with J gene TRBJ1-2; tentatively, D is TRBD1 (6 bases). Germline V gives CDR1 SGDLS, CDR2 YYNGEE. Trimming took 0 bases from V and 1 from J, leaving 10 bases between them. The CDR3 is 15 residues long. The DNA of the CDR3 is TGTGCCAGCAGCGTAGGGGGGCAGGGTAACTATGGCTACACCTTC. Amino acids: CASSVGGQGNYGYTF. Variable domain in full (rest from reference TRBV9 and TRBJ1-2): DSGVTQTPKHLITATGQRVTLRCSPRSGDLSVYWYQQSLDQGLQFLIQYYNGEERAKGNILERFSAQQFPDLHSELNLSSLELGDSALYFCASSVGGQGNYGYTFGSGTRLTVV.

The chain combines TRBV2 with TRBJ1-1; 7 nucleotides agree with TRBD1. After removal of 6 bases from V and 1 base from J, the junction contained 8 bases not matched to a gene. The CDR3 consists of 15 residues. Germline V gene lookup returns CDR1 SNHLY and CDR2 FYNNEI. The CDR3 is CASRGVSGGNTEAFF. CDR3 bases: TGTGCCAGCAGAGGGGTTTCAGGGGGGAACACTGAAGCTTTCTTT. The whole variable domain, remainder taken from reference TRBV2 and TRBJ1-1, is EPEVTQTPSHQVTQMGQEVILRCVPISNHLYFYWYRQILGQKVEFLVSFYNNEISEKSEIFDDQFSVERPDGSNFTLKIRSTKLEDSAMYFCASRGVSGGNTEAFFGQGTRLTVV.

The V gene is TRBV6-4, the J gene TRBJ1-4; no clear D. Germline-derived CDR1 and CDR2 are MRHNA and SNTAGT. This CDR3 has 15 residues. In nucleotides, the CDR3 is TGTGCTACGGTAATCCACTTGGCAACTAATGAAAAACTGTTTTTT. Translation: CATVIHLATNEKLFF.

The CDR3 DNA reads as TGTGCCAGCAGTCAACGGGGGGCCATGATGCAGTATTTT. It translates to CASSQRGAMMQYF. The chain links TRBV11-3 to TRBJ2-3; perhaps TRBD2 as D (7 bases). This CDR3 comprises 13 residues. V was pared by 6 bases and J by 11 bases, with 18 bases between. Looked up from germline, CDR1 is SGHNT and CDR2 is YENEEA.